This T cell receptor (beta chain) was sequenced in a study of breast tumors, draining lymph nodes, adjacent tissues. Samples came from axillary lymph nodes draining the breast cancer. Study-wide points: Tumors had less TCR diversity than lymph nodes, more than nontumor tissue. The lymph node origin of tumor T cells was framed as consistent with a hypothesis, not demonstrated.

From the multiplex PCR reads, TCRdb called clonotypes with MiXCR, one entry per CDR3 protein. The sample contains approximately 230,000 distinct CDR3 sequences, nearly 35% of which appear only once. In this sample, this clonotype turned up many times. Its antigen is not known. CDR1 is SEHNR, CDR2 FQNEAQ, per germline (reference sequence). The CDR3 totals 13 residues. Trimming took 5 bases from V and 1 from J; bases not matched to a gene: 2. Sequencing used axillary lymph node tissue. This chain links TRBV7-9 with TRBJ2-7; TRBD1 matches 7 bases. The clonotype comes from a female donor with breast cancer. Some clones in this sample may be carry-over from other donors' samples. The CDR3 region has the DNA TGTGCCAGCAGCATGGGACAGTCCTACGAGCAGTACTTC. Its translation: CASSMGQSYEQYF.